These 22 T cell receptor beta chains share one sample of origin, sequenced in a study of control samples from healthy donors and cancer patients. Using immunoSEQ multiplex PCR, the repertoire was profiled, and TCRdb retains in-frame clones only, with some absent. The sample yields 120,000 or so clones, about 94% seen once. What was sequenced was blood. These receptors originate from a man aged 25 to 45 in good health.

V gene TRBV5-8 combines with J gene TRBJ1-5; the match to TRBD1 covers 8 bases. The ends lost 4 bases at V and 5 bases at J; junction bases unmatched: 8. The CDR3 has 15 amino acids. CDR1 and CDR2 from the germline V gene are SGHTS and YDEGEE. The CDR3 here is CASSTRWDRHQPQHF. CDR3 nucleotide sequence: TGTGCCAGCAGCACCCGCTGGGACAGGCATCAGCCCCAGCATTTT.

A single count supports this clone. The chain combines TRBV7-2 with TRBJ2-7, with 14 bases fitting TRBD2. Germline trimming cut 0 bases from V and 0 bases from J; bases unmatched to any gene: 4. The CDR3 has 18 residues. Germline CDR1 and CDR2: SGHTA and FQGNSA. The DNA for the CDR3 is TGTGCCAGCAGCTTAGCTGGGACTAGCGGGGGCTACTCCTACGAGCAGTACTTC. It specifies CASSLAGTSGGYSYEQYF.

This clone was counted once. The CDR3 DNA is TGCGCCAGCAGCTTGATCGGGACCGCTGATTCACCCCTCCACTTT. Its translation is CASSLIGTADSPLHF. The chain combines TRBV5-1 with TRBJ1-6; tentatively, D is TRBD1 (5 bases). V lost 1 base and J 8 bases, leaving 13 bases between the germline ends. Looked up from germline, CDR1 is SGHRS and CDR2 is YFSETQ. The CDR3 consists of 15 residues.

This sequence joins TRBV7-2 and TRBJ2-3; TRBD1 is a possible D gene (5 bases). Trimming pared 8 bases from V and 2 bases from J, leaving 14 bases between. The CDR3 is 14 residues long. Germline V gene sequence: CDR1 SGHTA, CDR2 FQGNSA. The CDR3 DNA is TGTGCCAGCGGTCAGGGCGGATTCACAGATACGCAGTATTTT. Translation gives CASGQGGFTDTQYF.

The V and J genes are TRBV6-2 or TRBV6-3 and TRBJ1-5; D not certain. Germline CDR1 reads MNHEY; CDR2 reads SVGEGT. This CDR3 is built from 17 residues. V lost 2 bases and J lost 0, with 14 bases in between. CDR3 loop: CASSYGRALSSNQPQHF. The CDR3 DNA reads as TGTGCCAGCAGTTACGGGCGGGCCCTGAGTAGCAATCAGCCCCAGCATTTT.

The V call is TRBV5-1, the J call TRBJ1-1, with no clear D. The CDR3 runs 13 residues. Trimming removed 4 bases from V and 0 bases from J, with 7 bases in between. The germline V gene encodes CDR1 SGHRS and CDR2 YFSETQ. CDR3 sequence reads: CASSAVLNTEAFF. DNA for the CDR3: TGCGCCAGCAGCGCGGTCCTGAACACTGAAGCTTTCTTT.

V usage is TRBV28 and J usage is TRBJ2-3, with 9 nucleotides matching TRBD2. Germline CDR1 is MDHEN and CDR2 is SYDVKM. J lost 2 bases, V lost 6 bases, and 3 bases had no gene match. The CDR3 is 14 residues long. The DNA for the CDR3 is TGTGCCAGCAGGCTAGCGGGGACCACAGATACGCAGTATTTT. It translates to CASRLAGTTDTQYF.

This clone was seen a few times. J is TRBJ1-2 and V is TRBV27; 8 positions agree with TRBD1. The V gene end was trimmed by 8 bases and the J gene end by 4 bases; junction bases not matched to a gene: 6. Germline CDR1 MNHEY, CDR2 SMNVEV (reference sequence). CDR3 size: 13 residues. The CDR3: CASGQGSLYGYTF. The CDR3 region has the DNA TGTGCCAGCGGACAGGGATCCCTCTATGGCTACACCTTC.

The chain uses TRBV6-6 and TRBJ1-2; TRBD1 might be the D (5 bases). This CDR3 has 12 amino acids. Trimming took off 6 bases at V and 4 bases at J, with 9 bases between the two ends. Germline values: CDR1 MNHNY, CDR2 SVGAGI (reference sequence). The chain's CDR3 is CASRGRGYGYTF. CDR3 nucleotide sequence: TGTGCCAGCAGGGGACGGGGCTATGGCTACACCTTC.

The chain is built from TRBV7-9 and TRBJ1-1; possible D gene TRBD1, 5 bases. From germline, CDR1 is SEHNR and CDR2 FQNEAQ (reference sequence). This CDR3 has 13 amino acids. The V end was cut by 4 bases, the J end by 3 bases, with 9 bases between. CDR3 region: CASSSTGYTEAFF. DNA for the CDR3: TGTGCCAGCAGCTCAACAGGTTACACTGAAGCTTTCTTT.

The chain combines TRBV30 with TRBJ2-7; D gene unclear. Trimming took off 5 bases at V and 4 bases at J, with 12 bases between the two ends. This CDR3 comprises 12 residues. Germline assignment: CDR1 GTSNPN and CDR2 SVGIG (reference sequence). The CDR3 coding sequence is TGTGCCTGGTCAGTCACCCGGTACGAGCAGTACTTC. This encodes CAWSVTRYEQYF.

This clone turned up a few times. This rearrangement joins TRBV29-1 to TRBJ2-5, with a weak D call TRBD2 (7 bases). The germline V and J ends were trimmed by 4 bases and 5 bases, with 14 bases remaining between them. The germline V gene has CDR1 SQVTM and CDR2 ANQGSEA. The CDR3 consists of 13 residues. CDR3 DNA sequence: TGCAGCGTTGCCAGCAAGGGGGGGGAGACCCAGTACTTC. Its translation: CSVASKGGETQYF.

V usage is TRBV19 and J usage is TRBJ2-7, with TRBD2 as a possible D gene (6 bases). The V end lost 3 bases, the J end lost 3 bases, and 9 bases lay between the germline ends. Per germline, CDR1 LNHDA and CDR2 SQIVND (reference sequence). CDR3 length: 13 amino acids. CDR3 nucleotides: TGTGCCAGTAGTATCGGGGGAGTCTACGAGCAGTACTTC. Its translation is CASSIGGVYEQYF.

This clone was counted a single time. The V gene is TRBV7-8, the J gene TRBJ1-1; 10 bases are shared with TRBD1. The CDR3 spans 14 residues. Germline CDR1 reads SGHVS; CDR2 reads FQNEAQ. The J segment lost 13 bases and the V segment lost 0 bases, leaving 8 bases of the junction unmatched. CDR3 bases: TGTGCCAGCAGCTTAGCCGGGACAGGGGTTAAGGGTTTCTTT. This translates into CASSLAGTGVKGFF.

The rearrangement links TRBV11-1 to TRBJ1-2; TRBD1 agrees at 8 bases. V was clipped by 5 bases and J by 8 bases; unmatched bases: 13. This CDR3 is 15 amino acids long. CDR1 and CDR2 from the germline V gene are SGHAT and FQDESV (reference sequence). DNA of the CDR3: TGTGCCAGCAGCCCCACAGGGGGGATAGGGGGAGGCTACACCTTC. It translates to CASSPTGGIGGGYTF. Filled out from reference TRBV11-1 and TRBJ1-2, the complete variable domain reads EAEVAQSPRYKITEKSQAVAFWCDPISGHATLYWYRQILGQGPELLVQFQDESVVDDSQLPKDRFSAERLKGVDSTLKIQPAELGDSAMYLCASSPTGGIGGGYTFGSGTRLTVV.

CDR3 amino acids: CASSLERGNTDTQYF. CDR3 bases: TGTGCCAGCAGCTTGGAGCGGGGGAACACAGATACGCAGTATTTT. V is TRBV7-2 and J is TRBJ2-3; 8 bases line up with TRBD2. The CDR3 covers 15 residues. Germline V gene data show CDR1 as SGHTA and CDR2 as FQGNSA. The ends lost 3 bases at V and 2 bases at J; junction bases unmatched: 4.

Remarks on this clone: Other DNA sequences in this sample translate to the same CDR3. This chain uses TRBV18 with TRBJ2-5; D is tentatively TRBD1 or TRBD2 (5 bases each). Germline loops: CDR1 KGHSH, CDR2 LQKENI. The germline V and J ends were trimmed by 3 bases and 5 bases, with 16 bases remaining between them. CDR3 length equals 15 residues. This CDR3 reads CASSPGPSTPETQYF. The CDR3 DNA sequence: TGTGCCAGCTCACCGGGACCGTCTACCCCGGAGACCCAGTACTTC.

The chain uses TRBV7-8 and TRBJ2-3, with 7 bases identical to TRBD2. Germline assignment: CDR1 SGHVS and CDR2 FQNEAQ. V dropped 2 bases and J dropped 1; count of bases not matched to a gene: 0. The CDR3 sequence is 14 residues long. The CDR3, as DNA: TGTGCCAGCAGCTTACTAGCGGGCACAGATACGCAGTATTTT. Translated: CASSLLAGTDTQYF.

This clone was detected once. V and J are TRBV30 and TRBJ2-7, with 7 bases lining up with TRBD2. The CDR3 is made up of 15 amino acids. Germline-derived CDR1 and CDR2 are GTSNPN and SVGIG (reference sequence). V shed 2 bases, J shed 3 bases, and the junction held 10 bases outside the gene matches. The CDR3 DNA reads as TGTGCCTGGAGTAAGCGGGACCCCGGAGTCTACGAGCAGTACTTC. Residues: CAWSKRDPGVYEQYF.

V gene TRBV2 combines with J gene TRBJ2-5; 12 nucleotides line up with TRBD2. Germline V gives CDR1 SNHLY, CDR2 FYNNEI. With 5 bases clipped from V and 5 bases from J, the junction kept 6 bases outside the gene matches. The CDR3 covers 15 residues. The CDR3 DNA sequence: TGTGCCAGCAGTCGACTAGCGGGGGTCGCGGAGACCCAGTACTTC. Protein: CASSRLAGVAETQYF.

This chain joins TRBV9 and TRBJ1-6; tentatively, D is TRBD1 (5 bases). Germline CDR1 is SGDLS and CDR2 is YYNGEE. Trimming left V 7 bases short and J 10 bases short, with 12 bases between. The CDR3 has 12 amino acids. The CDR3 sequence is CASGGNWSPLHF. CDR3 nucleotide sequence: TGTGCCAGCGGGGGGAATTGGTCACCCCTCCACTTT.

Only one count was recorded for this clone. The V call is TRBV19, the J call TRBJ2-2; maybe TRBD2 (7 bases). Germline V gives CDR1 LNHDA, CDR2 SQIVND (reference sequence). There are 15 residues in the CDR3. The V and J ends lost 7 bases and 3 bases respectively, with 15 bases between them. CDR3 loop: CASKGGGPDTGELFF. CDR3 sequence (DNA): TGTGCCAGTAAAGGCGGGGGCCCGGACACCGGGGAGCTGTTTTTT.